These 11 T cell receptor beta chains came from one sample sequenced in a study of T cell responses to AZD1222 COVID-19 vaccine. The method was immunoSEQ multiplex PCR; TCRdb's version includes in-frame clones alone and lacks a portion of them. The table has about 110,000 clones, about 90% seen once. The sample in question was peripheral blood, obtained on day 0 of AZD1222 vaccination. The origin of the receptors is an adult in good health.

The genes are TRBV10-1 and TRBJ1-2; no clear D gene. Trimming stripped 4 bases from V and 0 bases from J, with 6 bases between. This CDR3 has 13 residues. Germline V CDR1 and CDR2: WNHNN, SYGVQD (reference sequence). The CDR3 spells CASSVEPNYGYTF. The CDR3 DNA follows: TGCGCCAGCAGTGTCGAGCCTAACTATGGCTACACCTTC.

This chain links TRBV6-4 with TRBJ2-3; 7 bases match TRBD1. CDR1 and CDR2 (germline): MRHNA, SNTAGT. The CDR3 consists of 16 residues. Trimming cost V 6 bases and J 4 bases; bases outside gene matches: 13. CDR3 bases: TGTGCCAGCAGCTCACACGGGCAGGGGGTCGCAGATACGCAGTATTTT. Translation gives CASSSHGQGVADTQYF.

This chain links TRBV4-1 with TRBJ2-7; weak D call: TRBD1 (5 bases). Trimming removed 1 base at V and 3 bases at J, with 10 bases between. Germline CDR1 and CDR2: MGHRA and YSYEKL. The CDR3 contains 14 residues. Here the CDR3 reads CASSQGQGYYEQYF. CDR3 in DNA: TGCGCCAGCAGCCAAGGGCAGGGTTACTACGAGCAGTACTTC.

The J gene is TRBJ1-1, the V gene TRBV11-2, with 7 bases lining up with TRBD1. The CDR3 contains 15 residues. The V gene's germline CDR1 is SGHAT and CDR2 FQNNGV. J gave up 1 base and V 5 bases, and 7 bases lay outside the gene matches. The CDR3 DNA reads as TGTGCCAGCAGCACCCACAGGGGAGGGAACACTGAAGCTTTCTTT. The encoded protein is CASSTHRGGNTEAFF.

This clone was recorded a few times. CDR3 sequence: CASSFRFGYTF. CDR3 bases: TGTGCCAGCAGCTTTCGTTTCGGCTACACCTTC. J is TRBJ1-2 and V is TRBV5-6; D not resolved. With 2 bases removed from V and 8 bases from J, the gap between germline ends came to 7 bases. The V gene's germline CDR1 is SGHDT and CDR2 YYEEEE. The CDR3 has 11 amino acids.

The table lists this clone with a count of one. This chain joins TRBV9 and TRBJ1-1; 7 nucleotides align to TRBD1. After removal of 0 bases from V and 3 bases from J, the junction contained 5 bases not matched to a gene. This CDR3 has 15 amino acids. Looked up from germline, CDR1 is SGDLS and CDR2 is YYNGEE. Here the CDR3 reads CASSVETGLDTEAFF. The CDR3 DNA follows: TGTGCCAGCAGCGTAGAGACAGGGTTGGACACTGAAGCTTTCTTT.

The CDR3 region is CASSVGNSNTGELFF. The DNA of the CDR3 is TGTGCCAGCAGCGTAGGGAACTCCAACACCGGGGAGCTGTTTTTT. V is TRBV9 and J is TRBJ2-2; D uncertain. Germline assignment: CDR1 SGDLS and CDR2 YYNGEE. With 0 bases removed from V and 2 bases from J, the gap between germline ends came to 8 bases. The CDR3 covers 15 residues.

The rearrangement links TRBV9 to TRBJ2-5; D is possibly TRBD1 (6 bases). CDR3 length equals 13 residues. Trimming took 4 bases from V and 4 from J, leaving 11 bases between them. CDR1 is SGDLS and CDR2 is YYNGEE in the germline V gene. The CDR3 DNA reads TGTGCCAGCAGCAGTCAGGGGATAGAGACCCAGTACTTC. It translates to CASSSQGIETQYF.

This sequence joins TRBV7-8 and TRBJ1-1, with TRBD1 matching over 9 bases. The V gene end was trimmed by 6 bases and the J gene end by 9 bases; junction bases not matched to a gene: 8. This CDR3 is 13 amino acids long. The germline V gene encodes CDR1 SGHVS and CDR2 FQNEAQ. CDR3 nucleotide sequence: TGTGCCAGCAGAATGACAGGGGGGTTTCAAGCTTTCTTT. The encoded protein is CASRMTGGFQAFF.

This chain connects TRBV5-1 to TRBJ2-3; 14 positions agree with TRBD2. CDR1 is SGHRS and CDR2 is YFSETQ in the germline V gene. The trim removed 3 bases at V and 1 base at J, leaving 7 bases unmatched. The CDR3 runs to 18 residues. For the CDR3, the DNA is TGCGCCAGCAGCTCGGGACTAGCGGGAGTCTCGGGCACAGATACGCAGTATTTT. This codes for CASSSGLAGVSGTDTQYF.

The chain is built from TRBV27 and TRBJ1-2; unclear D gene. The V gene's germline CDR1 is MNHEY and CDR2 SMNVEV (reference sequence). Deletions cut 2 bases from V and 4 bases from J, with 11 bases between. This CDR3 region has 14 residues. CDR3 nucleotides: TGTGCCAGCAGTTTAACGGGAGGTACCTATGGCTACACCTTC. Translated: CASSLTGGTYGYTF.